This section outlines one T cell receptor beta chain sequence together with its context. Authors' methods: Amplification of reference gene primers was used by the study to estimate nucleated cell counts. Sequencing used immunoSEQ multiplex PCR; TCRdb keeps in-frame clones, though not all of them. The DNA was the basis for D and trimming; V, J and clone size are from that table. The table lists 60,000 to 85,000 clones, around 90% of them singletons. The entry originates in a study of blood T cell repertoires in COVID-19. Looking at the study overall: Sample material is recorded as cDNA or gDNA derived from T cells, B-cell-depleted T cells, or PBMCs.

The sample consisted of peripheral blood. The sequence derives from a woman aged 80 or over with active or convalescent COVID-19.

The CDR3 nucleotides read TGTGCCAGCAGCTTAGTAGGGCTGGACAGAGTCACTGAAGCTTTCTTT. It yields the protein CASSLVGLDRVTEAFF. The V and J genes are TRBV7-6 and TRBJ1-1; tentatively, D is TRBD1 (6 bases). CDR3 length equals 16 residues. V was shortened by 1 base and J by 4 bases, with 16 bases between the two germline ends. CDR1 and CDR2 from the germline V gene are SGHVS and FNYEAQ.